Below, one TCR beta chain is given with its context. Its antigen remains unidentified. The library was prepared for alpha chains; this beta chain is a stray read, so its frequency means little. Using its own MiXCR run on the 5' RACE reads, TCRdb lists one record per CDR3 protein. The data show fewer than 7,000 distinct CDR3 sequences, with about 7.7% seen just once and around 30% held by the top ten. This sample's time point: sample taken at primary tumor resection. The entry originates in a study of spatial heterogeneity in lung cancer. This CDR3 is built from 17 residues. The germline CDR1 and CDR2 sequences are MGHRA and YSYEKL. V was pared by 3 bases and J by 5 bases, with 15 bases of the junction left unmatched. Findings and caveats of the study: In tumors, expanded intratumoral alpha and beta TCR counts tracked mutation counts.

The chain joins TRBV4-1 to TRBJ2-5; TRBD2 agrees at 7 bases. The clonotype was recovered from a female donor with early-stage non-small cell lung cancer. The sample was lung tumor tissue, taken at surgery. CDR3 DNA: TGCGCCAGCAGCCATTCCCCGACTGGGAGGGAAGGGGAGACCCAGTACTTC. This translates into CASSHSPTGREGETQYF.